The 8 T cell receptor beta chains reported below all come from one sample, sequenced in a study of T cells in tuberculosis (dated by TCRdb to the late 2010s). To prepare the library, the immunoSEQ multiplex PCR assay was applied. In TCRdb, the immuneACCESS table is reduced to in-frame sequences with V and J assigned. These tables do not hold every clone; where another copy was compared, an unresolved V gene accounts for under half, and the others remain unexplained. The sample table shows 20,000 to 25,000 clones, and more than 95% are seen once. The top ten clonotypes cover roughly 6% of the sample. The sequencing sample was made of PBMCs. Receptors were obtained from a donor aged 10-29 years with latent tuberculosis or without tuberculosis infection.

The chain couples TRBV25-1 to TRBJ1-4; possible D gene TRBD1, 5 bases. CDR1 and CDR2 from the germline V gene are MGHDK and SYGVNS. V was cut by 2 bases and J by 8 bases, with 9 bases left in between. The CDR3 has 13 amino acids. CDR3 protein: CASSEGGREKLFF. The CDR3 DNA follows: TGTGCCAGCAGTGAAGGGGGGAGGGAAAAACTGTTTTTT. The complete variable domain, with remaining parts taken from reference TRBV25-1 and TRBJ1-4, reads EADIYQTPRYLVIGTGKKITLECSQTMGHDKMYWYQQDPGMELHLIHYSYGVNSTEKGDLSSESTVSRIRTEHFPLTLESARPSHTSQYLCASSEGGREKLFFGSGTQLSVL.

This chain uses TRBV19 with TRBJ2-5; TRBD1 matches at 12 bases. Germline V lookup: CDR1 LNHDA, CDR2 SQIVND (reference sequence). CDR3 size: 14 residues. V lost 9 bases to trimming and J lost 4 bases; unmatched junction nucleotides: 6. CDR3 region: CASGTGGFRETQYF. CDR3 coding DNA: TGTGCCAGCGGGACAGGGGGCTTTCGAGAGACCCAGTACTTC.

The V call is TRBV4-2, the J call TRBJ1-1; D perhaps matches TRBD1 (5 bases). Germline CDR1 LGHNA, CDR2 YNFKEQ. This CDR3 has 15 amino acids. V lost 3 bases and J 0 bases, leaving 11 bases between the germline ends. The CDR3 loop reads CASSQETEMNTEAFF. The CDR3 DNA follows: TGTGCCAGCAGCCAGGAGACAGAAATGAACACTGAAGCTTTCTTT.

This chain links TRBV18 with TRBJ2-1; 10 nucleotides align to TRBD1. Germline V gives CDR1 KGHSH, CDR2 LQKENI. This CDR3 region has 17 residues. Trimming at V came to 1 base and at J to 7 bases, leaving 10 bases not matched to a gene. The CDR3 protein is CASSPLMRGQGVNEQFF. The CDR3 coding sequence is TGTGCCAGCTCACCACTAATGCGAGGACAGGGGGTAAATGAGCAGTTCTTC.

The chain couples TRBV27 to TRBJ1-2, with D tentatively TRBD1 (6 bases). Trimming stripped 5 bases from V and 5 bases from J, with 18 bases between. CDR3 length: 15 residues. CDR1 MNHEY and CDR2 SMNVEV come from the germline V gene (reference sequence). CDR3 nucleotides: TGTGCCAGCAGTCTAAACAGGGCCGTAGGGTATGGCTACACCTTC. Protein sequence: CASSLNRAVGYGYTF.

The chain couples TRBV27 to TRBJ2-7, with D maybe TRBD1 (6 bases). The germline CDR1 and CDR2 sequences are MNHEY and SMNVEV (reference sequence). The V end lost 6 bases, the J end lost 3 bases, and 18 bases lay between the germline ends. The CDR3 length is 15 residues. For the CDR3, the DNA is TGTGCCAGCAGCCTCAGGGGCGCCGAAGTCTACGAGCAGTACTTC. Protein sequence: CASSLRGAEVYEQYF.

The chain's CDR3 is CASSRPYGGVKETQYF. DNA for the CDR3: TGCGCCAGCAGCCGGCCCTACGGAGGAGTTAAGGAGACCCAGTACTTC. The V gene is TRBV4-1, the J gene TRBJ2-5, with D possibly being TRBD2 (5 bases). V lost 4 bases and J lost 5, with 20 bases in between. CDR3 size: 16 residues. CDR1 and CDR2 from the germline V gene are MGHRA and YSYEKL.

Here the CDR3 reads CASSYREAEAFF. The CDR3 DNA is TGTGCCAGCAGTTACCGGGAGGCTGAAGCTTTCTTT. The rearrangement joins TRBV6-6 to TRBJ1-1; D gene unclear. With 2 bases removed from V and 6 bases from J, the gap between germline ends came to 7 bases. The CDR3 contains 12 residues. Per the germline V gene, CDR1 is MNHNY and CDR2 is SVGAGI (reference sequence).